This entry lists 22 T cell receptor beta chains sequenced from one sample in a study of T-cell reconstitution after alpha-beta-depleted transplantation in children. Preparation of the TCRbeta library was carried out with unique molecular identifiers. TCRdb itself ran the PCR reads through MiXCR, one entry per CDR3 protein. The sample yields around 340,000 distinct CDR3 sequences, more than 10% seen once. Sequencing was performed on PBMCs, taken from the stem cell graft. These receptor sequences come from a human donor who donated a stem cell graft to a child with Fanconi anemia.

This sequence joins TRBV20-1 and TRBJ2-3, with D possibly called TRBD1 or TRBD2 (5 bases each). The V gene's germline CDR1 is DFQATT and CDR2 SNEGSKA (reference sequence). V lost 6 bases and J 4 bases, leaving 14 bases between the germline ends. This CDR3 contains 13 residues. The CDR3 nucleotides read TGCAGTGCACGAGAGGGGCATCCAGATACGCAGTATTTT. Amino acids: CSAREGHPDTQYF.

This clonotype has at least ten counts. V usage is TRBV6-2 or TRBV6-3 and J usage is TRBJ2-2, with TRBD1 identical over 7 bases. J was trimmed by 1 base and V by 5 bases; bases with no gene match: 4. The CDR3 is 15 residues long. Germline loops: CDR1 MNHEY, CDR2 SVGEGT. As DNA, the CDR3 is TGTGCCAGCAGTGCCGGGACAGTGAACACCGGGGAGCTGTTTTTT. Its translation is CASSAGTVNTGELFF.

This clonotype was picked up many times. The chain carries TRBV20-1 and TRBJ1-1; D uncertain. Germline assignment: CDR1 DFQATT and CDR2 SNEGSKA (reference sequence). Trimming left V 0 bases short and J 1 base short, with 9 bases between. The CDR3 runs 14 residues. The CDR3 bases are TGCAGTGCTAGAGATCCGACCACGAACACTGAAGCTTTCTTT. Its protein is CSARDPTTNTEAFF.

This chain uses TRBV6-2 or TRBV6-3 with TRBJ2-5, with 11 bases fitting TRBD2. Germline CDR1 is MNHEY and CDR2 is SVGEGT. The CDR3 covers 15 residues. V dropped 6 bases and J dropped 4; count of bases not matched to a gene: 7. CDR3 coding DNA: TGTGCCAGCAGCCAGGGACTAGCGGATGTAGAGACCCAGTACTTC. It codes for CASSQGLADVETQYF.

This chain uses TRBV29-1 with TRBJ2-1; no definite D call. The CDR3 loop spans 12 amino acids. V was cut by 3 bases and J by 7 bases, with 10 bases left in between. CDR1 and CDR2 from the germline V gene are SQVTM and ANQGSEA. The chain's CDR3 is CSVDLGGNEQFF. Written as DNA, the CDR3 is TGCAGCGTTGATCTGGGTGGGAATGAGCAGTTCTTC.

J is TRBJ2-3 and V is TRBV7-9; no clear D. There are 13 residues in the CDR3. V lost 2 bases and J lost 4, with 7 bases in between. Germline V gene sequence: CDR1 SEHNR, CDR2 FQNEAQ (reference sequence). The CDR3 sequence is CASSLLLADTQYF. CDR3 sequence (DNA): TGTGCCAGCAGCTTACTACTGGCAGATACGCAGTATTTT. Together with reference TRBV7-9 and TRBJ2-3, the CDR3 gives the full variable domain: DTGVSQNPRHKITKRGQNVTFRCDPISEHNRLYWYRQTLGQGPEFLTYFQNEAQLEKSRLLSDRFSAERPKGSFSTLEIQRTEQGDSAMYLCASSLLLADTQYFGPGTRLTVL.

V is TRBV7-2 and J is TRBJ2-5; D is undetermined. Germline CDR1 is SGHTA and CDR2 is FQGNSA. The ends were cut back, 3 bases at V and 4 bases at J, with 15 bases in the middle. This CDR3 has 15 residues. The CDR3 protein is CASSFRAFTLETQYF. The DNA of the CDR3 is TGTGCCAGCAGCTTCCGGGCCTTCACGCTAGAGACCCAGTACTTC.

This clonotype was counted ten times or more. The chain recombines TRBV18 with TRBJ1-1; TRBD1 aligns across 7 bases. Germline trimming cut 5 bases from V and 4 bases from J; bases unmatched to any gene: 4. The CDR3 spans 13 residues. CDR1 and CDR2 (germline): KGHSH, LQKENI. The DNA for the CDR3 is TGTGCCAGCTCATCCGCAGGGGGCACTGAAGCTTTCTTT. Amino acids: CASSSAGGTEAFF.

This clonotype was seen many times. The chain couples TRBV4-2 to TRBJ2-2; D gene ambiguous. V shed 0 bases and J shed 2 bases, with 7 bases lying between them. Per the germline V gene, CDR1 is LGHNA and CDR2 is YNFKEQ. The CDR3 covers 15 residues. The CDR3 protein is CASSQDTSNTGELFF. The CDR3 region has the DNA TGTGCCAGCAGCCAAGATACATCTAACACCGGGGAGCTGTTTTTT.

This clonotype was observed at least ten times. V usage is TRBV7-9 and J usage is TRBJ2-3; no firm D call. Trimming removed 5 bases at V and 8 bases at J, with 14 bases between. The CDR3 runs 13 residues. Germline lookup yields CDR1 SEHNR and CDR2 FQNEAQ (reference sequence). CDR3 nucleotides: TGTGCCAGCAGCCTATCCGACAAATCTACGCAGTATTTT. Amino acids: CASSLSDKSTQYF.

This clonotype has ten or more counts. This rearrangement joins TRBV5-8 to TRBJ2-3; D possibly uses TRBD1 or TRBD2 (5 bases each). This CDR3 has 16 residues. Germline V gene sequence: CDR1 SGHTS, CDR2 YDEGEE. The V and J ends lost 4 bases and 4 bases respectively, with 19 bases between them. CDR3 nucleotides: TGTGCCAGCAGCGGGGACGGTGGGGGTTGGGCAGATACGCAGTATTTT. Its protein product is CASSGDGGGWADTQYF.

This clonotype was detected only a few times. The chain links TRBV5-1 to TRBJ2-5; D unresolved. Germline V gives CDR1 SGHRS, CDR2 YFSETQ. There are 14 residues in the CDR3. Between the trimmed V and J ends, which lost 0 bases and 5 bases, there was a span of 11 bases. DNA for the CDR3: TGCGCCAGCAGCTTGGTGGGGTTGTGGGAGACCCAGTACTTC. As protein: CASSLVGLWETQYF.

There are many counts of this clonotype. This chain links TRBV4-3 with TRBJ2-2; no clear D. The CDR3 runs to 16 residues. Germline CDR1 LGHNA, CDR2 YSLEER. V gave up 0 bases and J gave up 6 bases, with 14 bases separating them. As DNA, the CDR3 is TGCGCCAGCAGCCAAGATGCGGTGGCACGCTCCGGGGAGCTGTTTTTT. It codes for CASSQDAVARSGELFF.

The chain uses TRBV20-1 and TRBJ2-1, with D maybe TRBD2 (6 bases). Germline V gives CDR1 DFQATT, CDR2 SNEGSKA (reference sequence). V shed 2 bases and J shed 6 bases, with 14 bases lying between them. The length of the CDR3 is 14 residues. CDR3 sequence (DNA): TGCAGTGCTAGAAATCTCGGGGGAGGCAATGAGCAGTTCTTC. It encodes CSARNLGGGNEQFF.

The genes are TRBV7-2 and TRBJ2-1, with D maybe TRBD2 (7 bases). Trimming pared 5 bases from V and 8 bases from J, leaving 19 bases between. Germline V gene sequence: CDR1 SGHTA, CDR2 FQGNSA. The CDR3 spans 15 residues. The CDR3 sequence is CASSPRRGGVDEQFF. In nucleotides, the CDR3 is TGTGCCAGCAGCCCCCGGAGGGGGGGCGTGGATGAGCAGTTCTTC. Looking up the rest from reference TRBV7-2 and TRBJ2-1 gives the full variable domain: GAGVSQSPSNKVTEKGKDVELRCDPISGHTALYWYRQSLGQGLEFLIYFQGNSAPDKSGLPSDRFSAERTGGSVSTLTIQRTQQEDSAVYLCASSPRRGGVDEQFFGPGTRLTVL.

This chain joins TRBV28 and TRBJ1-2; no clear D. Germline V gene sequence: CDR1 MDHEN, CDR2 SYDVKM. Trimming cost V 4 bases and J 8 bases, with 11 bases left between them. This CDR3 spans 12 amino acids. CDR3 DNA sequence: TGTGCCAGCAGTTACCATCGAGGGGGCTACACCTTC. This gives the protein CASSYHRGGYTF.

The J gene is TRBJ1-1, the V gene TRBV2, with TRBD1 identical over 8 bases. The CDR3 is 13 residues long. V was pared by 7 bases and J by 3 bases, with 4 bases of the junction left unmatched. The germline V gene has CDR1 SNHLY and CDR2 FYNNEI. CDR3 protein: CASNTGGYTEAFF. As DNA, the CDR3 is TGTGCCAGCAACACAGGGGGTTACACTGAAGCTTTCTTT.

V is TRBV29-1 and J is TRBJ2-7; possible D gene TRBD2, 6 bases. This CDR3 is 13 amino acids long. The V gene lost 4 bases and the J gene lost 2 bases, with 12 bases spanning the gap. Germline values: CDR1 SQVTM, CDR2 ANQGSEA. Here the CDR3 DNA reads TGCAGCGTTGGGGGGGACGTAGCCTACGAGCAGTACTTC. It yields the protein CSVGGDVAYEQYF.

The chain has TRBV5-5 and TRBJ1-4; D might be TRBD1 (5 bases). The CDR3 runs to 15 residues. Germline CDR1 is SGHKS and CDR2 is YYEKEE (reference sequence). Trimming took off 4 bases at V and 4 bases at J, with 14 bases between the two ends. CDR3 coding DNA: TGTGCCAGCAGCCCTCACGGGGCGCTTAATGAAAAACTGTTTTTT. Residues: CASSPHGALNEKLFF.

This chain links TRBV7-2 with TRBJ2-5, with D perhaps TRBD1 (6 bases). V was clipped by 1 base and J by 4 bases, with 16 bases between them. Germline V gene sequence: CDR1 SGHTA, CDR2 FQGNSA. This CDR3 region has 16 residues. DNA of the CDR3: TGTGCCAGCAGCTTAGTGGTAACTGGGGGCAGAGAGACCCAGTACTTC. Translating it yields CASSLVVTGGRETQYF.

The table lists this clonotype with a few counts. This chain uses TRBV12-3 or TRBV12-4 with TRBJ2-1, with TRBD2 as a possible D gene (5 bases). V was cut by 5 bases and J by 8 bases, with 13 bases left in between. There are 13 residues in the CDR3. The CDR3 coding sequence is TGTGCCAGCAGTCGGACTTTACTGGATGAGCAGTTCTTC. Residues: CASSRTLLDEQFF.

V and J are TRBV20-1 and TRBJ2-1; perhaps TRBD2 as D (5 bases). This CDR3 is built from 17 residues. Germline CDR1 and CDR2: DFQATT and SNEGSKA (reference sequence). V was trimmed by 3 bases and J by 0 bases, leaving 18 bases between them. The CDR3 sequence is CSARERGSGSSYNEQFF. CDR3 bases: TGCAGTGCTAGGGAAAGAGGGTCCGGAAGCTCCTACAATGAGCAGTTCTTC.